This T cell receptor beta chain was captured in a study of CD8+CD57+ T cells in acquired aplastic anemia. Looking at the study overall: Sorted CD4+ and CD8+ cells yielded DNA averaging about 2.9 ug.

Genomic DNA constituted the template upon which TCR beta VDJ and CDR3 profiling was performed. Using its own MiXCR run on the reads, TCRdb lists one record per CDR3 protein. The sample shows under 200,000 distinct CDR3 sequences, just under 50% of them seen only once. Overall study results and limits: Shared by patients and controls, 25 to 35 CD8+ CDR3s were abundant in patients.

Trimming left V 4 bases short and J 3 bases short, with 12 bases between. CDR3 size: 14 residues. A remark on this clonotype: Antigen: not known.

An expansion of CD8+CD57+ cells by flow cytometry had been shown in patients chosen for sequencing. The diagnosis in all patients was severe acquired aplastic anemia. Patients had undergone no therapy by the time their blood was sampled. V and J are TRBV12-3 or TRBV12-4 and TRBJ1-2; no clear D. Sequenced sample: sorted CD4+, CD8+, or CD8+CD57+ T cells (not recorded which) from PBMCs. This receptor was taken from a human donor with aplastic anemia. CDR3 sequence reads: CASSSVGLDYGYTF. In nucleotides, the CDR3 is TGTGCCAGCAGTTCCGTAGGGCTTGACTATGGCTACACCTTC.